These T cell receptor beta chains were read from a single sample in a study of T cells in localized non-small cell lung cancer. The protocol was immunoSEQ multiplex PCR, while the TCRdb copy is restricted to in-frame clones and leaves out a portion. This table holds 20,000 to 30,000 clones, 86% found once. The material sequenced was peripheral blood, taken before any cancer treatment. The receptors shown here come from a woman aged 35-75 years with stage I lung adenocarcinoma. Each CDR3 is given with its conserved first and last residue. A D gene is named only where the DNA matches it firmly. Clone size is stated in some rows and not others, as once, few, many or a class when expanded.

d_gene	v_gene	j_gene	abundance	CDR3nt	CDR3aa
TRBD2	TRBV5-4	TRBJ2-7	once	TGTGCCAGCAGCTTGGCCACTAGCGGGCTGGAAGAGCAGTACTTC	CASSLATSGLEEQYF
-	TRBV18	TRBJ1-5	-	TGTGCCAGCTCACCACCGGGGGAGGGCAATCAGCCCCAGCATTTT	CASSPPGEGNQPQHF
TRBD1	TRBV27	TRBJ1-6	once	TGTGCCAGCAGTTTATCAAGCTCGACAGGGTCCTCACCCCTCCACTTT	CASSLSSSTGSSPLHF
-	TRBV6-1	TRBJ2-2	few	TGTGCCAGCACTCGAGGCAGTACGAACACCGGGGAGCTGTTTTTT	CASTRGSTNTGELFF
TRBD1	TRBV11-2	TRBJ2-7	-	TGTGCCAGCAGCTTAGAACCAGACAGGGGGGACGAGCAGTACTTC	CASSLEPDRGDEQYF
TRBD2	TRBV4-3	TRBJ2-3	-	TGCGCCAGCAGCCAAGATGGGTCTAGCGGGGCTAGCACAGATACGCAGTATTTT	CASSQDGSSGASTDTQYF
-	TRBV25-1	TRBJ2-5	-	TGTGCCAGCGTAGGGCCAGAGACCCAGTACTTC	CASVGPETQYF
-	TRBV5-1	TRBJ2-5	-	TGCGCCAGCAGCTTGGCCCAAGCTCAAGAGACCCAGTACTTC	CASSLAQAQETQYF
-	TRBV16	TRBJ1-2	once	TGTGCCAGCAGCCTACTGGGAAAAGGCGCATATGGCTACACCTTC	CASSLLGKGAYGYTF
-	TRBV7-2	TRBJ1-2	-	TGTGCCATTCTCGGGCATGGCTACACCTTC	CAILGHGYTF
-	TRBV5-1	TRBJ1-1	-	TGCGCCAGCAGCTTGTTGGCCACCAGGGGGAACACTGAAGCTTTCTTT	CASSLLATRGNTEAFF
TRBD1	TRBV6-5	TRBJ1-1	-	TGTGCCAGCAGTTACGGGGACAGAATTTTTGACGGTGCTTTCTTT	CASSYGDRIFDGAFF
-	TRBV7-2	TRBJ2-1	once	TGTGCCAGCAGCCCTCTTTTGCTAGCCGTGGGGAATGAGCAGTTCTTC	CASSPLLLAVGNEQFF
TRBD1	TRBV27	TRBJ2-1	-	TGTGCCAGCACCCTATCGACAGGGTTATACAATGAGCAGTTCTTC	CASTLSTGLYNEQFF
-	TRBV5-1	TRBJ2-5	-	TGCGCCAGCAGCCCCGGACACCTCCAAGAGACCCAGTACTTC	CASSPGHLQETQYF
-	TRBV25-1	TRBJ1-6	-	TGTGCCAGCAGTGAATCGGGGTATAATTCACCCCTCCACTTT	CASSESGYNSPLHF
-	TRBV19	TRBJ1-2	-	TGTGCCAGTAGCCGGAACCAGGGCTTAGCTAACTATGGCTACACCTTC	CASSRNQGLANYGYTF
TRBD1	TRBV9	TRBJ2-1	-	TGTGCCAGCAGCGTAGGGACAGGGGTGGGAAATGAGCAGTTCTTC	CASSVGTGVGNEQFF
TRBD1	TRBV5-5	TRBJ1-2	once	TGTGCCAGCAGCTCCCTAGTGGGGGACAGGGAGCTCTATGGCTACACCTTC	CASSSLVGDRELYGYTF
-	TRBV4-2	TRBJ1-4	-	TGTGCCAGCAGCCAAGATAGAGGATTCGATGAAAAACTGTTTTTT	CASSQDRGFDEKLFF
-	TRBV7-2	TRBJ2-5	-	TGTGCCAGCAGCTCCTCGGGTGAGACCCAGTACTTC	CASSSSGETQYF
TRBD1	TRBV16	TRBJ1-1	-	TGTGCCAGCAGCCAGGACAGGGGGGGAACTGAAGCTTTCTTT	CASSQDRGGTEAFF
-	TRBV9	TRBJ2-5	once	TGTGCCAGCAGCGTCAGGACTCAAGAGACCCAGTACTTC	CASSVRTQETQYF
TRBD1	TRBV27	TRBJ1-2	-	TGTGCCAGCAGTTTAAGGGGGCGAGTTAATGGCTACACCTTC	CASSLRGRVNGYTF
-	TRBV19	TRBJ2-6	few	TGTGCCAGTAGTATCTCTAACTCTGGGGCCAACGTCCTGACTTTC	CASSISNSGANVLTF
-	TRBV5-4	TRBJ1-2	-	TGTGCCAGCAAATTTCCGGGAGCGAACTATGGCTACACCTTC	CASKFPGANYGYTF
TRBD2	TRBV4-3	TRBJ2-4	-	TGCGCCAGCAGCCAAGTTTTACCAGCGGGGGAGGTAGCCAAAAACATTCAGTACTTC	CASSQVLPAGEVAKNIQYF
-	TRBV4-3	TRBJ2-7	-	TGCGCCAGCAGCCAAGGCCGGGGAACCTACGAGCAGTACTTC	CASSQGRGTYEQYF
-	TRBV19	TRBJ1-6	-	TGTGCCAGTACCGGGCTTTGGCCGGAGAATTCACCCCTCCACTTT	CASTGLWPENSPLHF
-	TRBV28	TRBJ2-5	-	TGTGCCAGCACACCGACAGGCCTCCAAGAGACCCAGTACTTC	CASTPTGLQETQYF
-	TRBV5-1	TRBJ2-7	-	TGCGCCAGCAGCTTGCAATCAGGGGACGAGCAGTACTTC	CASSLQSGDEQYF
-	TRBV13	TRBJ1-1	-	TGTGCCAGCAGCTTACAAAACACTGAAGCTTTCTTT	CASSLQNTEAFF
-	TRBV5-1	TRBJ1-1	-	TGCGCCAGCAGCTCTTACCTGGGCCGGTTTAGTACTGAAGCTTTCTTT	CASSSYLGRFSTEAFF
-	TRBV19	TRBJ2-5	-	TGTGCCAGTAGTATTACGGGACCCGGCGAAGAGACCCAGTACTTC	CASSITGPGEETQYF
TRBD1	TRBV30	TRBJ1-3	-	TGTGCCTGGAGCACCGGGACAGTAGCTGGAAACACCATATATTTT	CAWSTGTVAGNTIYF
-	TRBV9	TRBJ1-2	-	TGTGCCAGCAGCGTCCCATCCGACAGAAACGTTAACTATGGCTACACCTTC	CASSVPSDRNVNYGYTF
-	TRBV19	TRBJ2-3	few	TGTGCCAGTAGTATGAACTCGTTACGAGATACGCAGTATTTT	CASSMNSLRDTQYF
-	TRBV6-5	TRBJ1-5	-	TGTGCCAGCAGGGGGAAGGGAGGGCGGCCCCAGCATTTT	CASRGKGGRPQHF
-	TRBV7-2	TRBJ1-1	-	TGTGCCAGCAGCTTAGATCTTCGAGGCAGGGCGACTGAAGCTTTCTTT	CASSLDLRGRATEAFF
-	TRBV27	TRBJ1-1	-	TGTGCCAGCAGTTTTATTCGTATTGGGGGCTTCACTGAAGCTTTCTTT	CASSFIRIGGFTEAFF
-	TRBV11-2	TRBJ2-7	-	TGTGCCAGCAGCTTAGGGGGGGCCCGGGTCGAGCAGTACTTC	CASSLGGARVEQYF
TRBD2	TRBV19	TRBJ2-1	-	TGTGCCAGTAGTATAGATGGGAGCGGGGCAACCTACAATGAGCAGTTCTTC	CASSIDGSGATYNEQFF
-	TRBV5-4	TRBJ2-7	-	TGTGCCAGCAGCGCGCCCCGCGGGGCCCCCTACGAGCAGTACTTC	CASSAPRGAPYEQYF
-	TRBV10-3	TRBJ1-2	-	TGTGCCATCAGTGAGGTTATGCCTGGGGATGGCTACACCTTC	CAISEVMPGDGYTF
TRBD2	TRBV9	TRBJ2-3	-	TGTGCCAGCAGCGTAGCTGTTAGCGGGGTGGGTACGCAGTATTTT	CASSVAVSGVGTQYF
-	TRBV2	TRBJ2-7	-	TGTGCCAGCAGGCGGGACTCCTACGAGCAGTACTTC	CASRRDSYEQYF
-	TRBV5-1	TRBJ1-2	-	TGCGCCAGCAGCCAGGACTCGGAAGCCAGAAGGTATGGCTACACCTTC	CASSQDSEARRYGYTF
-	TRBV29-1	TRBJ1-1	-	TGCAGCGTGAGCCGGGGGGGGCGGGGCACTGAAGCTTTCTTT	CSVSRGGRGTEAFF
-	TRBV18	TRBJ1-6	few	TGTGCCAGCTCACTGGATCTTAATTCACCCCTCCACTTT	CASSLDLNSPLHF
-	TRBV5-1	TRBJ1-2	-	TGCGCCAGCAGCTTGGCCGACAGAAACTATGGCTACACCTTC	CASSLADRNYGYTF